This record concerns one T cell receptor beta chain sequence. The antigen is unknown. Other nucleotide sequences from this sample produce the same CDR3. The germline V and J ends were trimmed by 5 bases and 0 bases, with 11 bases remaining between them. The CDR3 is 15 residues long. Germline V gene sequence: CDR1 SEHNR, CDR2 FQNEAQ (reference sequence). This sample was taken from a study of graft-versus-host responses after intestinal transplantation. The overall study: Among the recipients, transplants were multivisceral, liver-intestinal, or isolated intestinal.

General observations from the study: Elevated graft-versus-host to host-versus-graft clonal ratios in allografts were recorded for patients with graft-donor T cell macrochimerism.

Measured with immunoSEQ multiplex PCR; TCRdb has only the in-frame clones, and not every one. The sample carries 30,000 to 40,000 clones, roughly 92% recorded once. The genes are TRBV7-9 and TRBJ2-1, with D possibly matching TRBD1 (5 bases). The TCR sequence derives from a human donor who was the organ donor for an intestinal transplant. The sample was unstimulated CD8+ T cells sorted from spleen or lymph node cells, taken before transplant. The CDR3 DNA is TGTGCCAGCAGCCCGCCGCAGGGCTCCTACAATGAGCAGTTCTTC. Protein product: CASSPPQGSYNEQFF.